The clone carrying this T cell receptor beta chain was counted only a few times. Its target is unknown. CDR3 size: 13 residues. Germline CDR1 SGHRS, CDR2 YFSETQ. V was clipped by 4 bases and J by 1 base; unmatched bases: 0. RNA transcripts were the template for amplifying TCR beta CDR3 regions. When the TCR CDR3 underwent first-round RT-PCR, the HTBI primer set was used. MiXCR, run by TCRdb on the multiplex PCR reads, gives a single entry per CDR3 protein. This sample carries 350,000 to 400,000 distinct CDR3 sequences, around 14% of them seen once, and the ten largest clones take approximately 30%. This specimen belongs to a study of T cells in Graves' hyperthyroidism and ophthalmopathy. Study-level points and caveats: In validation, the model predicted ophthalmopathy. These predictions came a median about 6.5 months before onset.

V and J are TRBV5-1 and TRBJ2-3; 7 bases map to TRBD2. This TCR came from a woman in her thirties with Graves' hyperthyroidism. The sample comprised blood. The CDR3 here is CASSAGGTDTQYF. As DNA, the CDR3 is TGCGCCAGCAGCGCGGGAGGCACAGATACGCAGTATTTT. The entire variable domain, with the rest obtained from reference TRBV5-1 and TRBJ2-3, is as follows: KAGVTQTPRYLIKTRGQQVTLSCSPISGHRSVSWYQQTPGQGLQFLFEYFSETQRNKGNFPGRFSGRQFSNSRSEMNVSTLELGDSALYLCASSAGGTDTQYFGPGTRLTVL.